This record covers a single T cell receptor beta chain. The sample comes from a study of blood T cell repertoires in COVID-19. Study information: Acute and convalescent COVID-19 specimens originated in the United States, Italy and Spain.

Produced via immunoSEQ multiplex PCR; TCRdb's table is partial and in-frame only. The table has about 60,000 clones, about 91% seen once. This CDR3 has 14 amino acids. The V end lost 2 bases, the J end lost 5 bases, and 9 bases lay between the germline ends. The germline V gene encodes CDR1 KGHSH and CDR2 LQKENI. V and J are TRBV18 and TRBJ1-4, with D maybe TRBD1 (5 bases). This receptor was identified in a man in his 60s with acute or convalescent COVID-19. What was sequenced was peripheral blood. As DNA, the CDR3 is TGTGCCAGCTCACCAAGGCAGGGAAATGAAAAACTGTTTTTT. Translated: CASSPRQGNEKLFF.